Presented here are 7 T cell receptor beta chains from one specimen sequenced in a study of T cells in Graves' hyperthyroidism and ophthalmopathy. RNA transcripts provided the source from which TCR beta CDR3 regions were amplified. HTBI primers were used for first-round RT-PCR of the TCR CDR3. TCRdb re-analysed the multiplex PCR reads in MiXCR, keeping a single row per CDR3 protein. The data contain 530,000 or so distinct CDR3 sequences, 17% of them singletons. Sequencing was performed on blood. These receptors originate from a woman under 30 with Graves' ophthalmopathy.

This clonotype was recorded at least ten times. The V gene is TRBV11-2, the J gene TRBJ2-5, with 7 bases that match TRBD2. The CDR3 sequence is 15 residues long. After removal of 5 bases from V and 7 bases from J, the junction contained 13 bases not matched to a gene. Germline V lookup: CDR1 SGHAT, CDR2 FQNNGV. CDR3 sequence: CASSPPDVPGGTQYF. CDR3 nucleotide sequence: TGTGCCAGCAGCCCCCCCGACGTACCGGGGGGGACCCAGTACTTC.

The CDR3 sequence: CASSASPLAGGNTGELFF. CDR3 coding DNA: TGTGCCAGTAGCGCTTCCCCACTAGCGGGTGGGAACACCGGGGAGCTGTTTTTT. The rearrangement uses TRBV19 and TRBJ2-2; TRBD2 matches at 9 bases. V shed 6 bases and J 1 base; nucleotides not matched to a gene: 12. Looked up from germline, CDR1 is LNHDA and CDR2 is SQIVND (reference sequence). This CDR3 contains 18 residues.

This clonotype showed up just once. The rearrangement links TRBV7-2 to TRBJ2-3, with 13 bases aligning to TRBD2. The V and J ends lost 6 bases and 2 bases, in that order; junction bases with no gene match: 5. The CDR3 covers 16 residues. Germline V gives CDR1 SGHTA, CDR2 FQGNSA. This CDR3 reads CASSWGLAGITDTQYF. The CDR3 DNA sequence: TGTGCCAGCAGTTGGGGACTAGCGGGAATCACAGATACGCAGTATTTT.

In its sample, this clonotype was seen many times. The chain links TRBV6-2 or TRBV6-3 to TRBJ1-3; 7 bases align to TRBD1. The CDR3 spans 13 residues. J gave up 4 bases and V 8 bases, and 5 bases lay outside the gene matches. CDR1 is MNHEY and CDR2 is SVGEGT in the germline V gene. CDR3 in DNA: TGTGCCAGCCAAACAGGGGACGGAAACACCATATATTTT. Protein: CASQTGDGNTIYF.

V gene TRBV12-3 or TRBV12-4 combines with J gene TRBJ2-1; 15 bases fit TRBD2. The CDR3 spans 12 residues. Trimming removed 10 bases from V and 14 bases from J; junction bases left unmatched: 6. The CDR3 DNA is TGTGCCACGCGGACTAGCGGGAGGGGGGAGTTCTTC. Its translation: CATRTSGRGEFF.

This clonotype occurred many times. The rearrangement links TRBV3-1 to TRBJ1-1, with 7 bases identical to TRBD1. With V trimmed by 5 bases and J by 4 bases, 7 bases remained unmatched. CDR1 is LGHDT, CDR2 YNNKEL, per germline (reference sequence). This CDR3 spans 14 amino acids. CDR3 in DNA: TGTGCCAGCAGCTTAGACAGGGAGAGCACTGAAGCTTTCTTT. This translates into CASSLDRESTEAFF.

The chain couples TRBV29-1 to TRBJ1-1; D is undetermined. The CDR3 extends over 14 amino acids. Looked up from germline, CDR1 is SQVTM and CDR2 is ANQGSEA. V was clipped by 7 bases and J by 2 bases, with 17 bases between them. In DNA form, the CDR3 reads TGCAGCGCTCATAAGGCAGGTGTTAACACTGAAGCTTTCTTT. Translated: CSAHKAGVNTEAFF.